This T cell receptor (beta chain) is drawn from a study of beta chain features in type 1 diabetes. Regarding the study as a whole: cDNA-based sequencing might over-represent cells highly expressing TCR.

The study reverse transcribed the entire isolated RNA, so it sequenced expressed TCRB transcripts. Only in-frame clones appear in the TCRdb table, and some are missing; sequencing was by immunoSEQ multiplex PCR. The sample lists about 290,000 clones, roughly 8% occurring once. V lost 1 base and J 6 bases, leaving 7 bases between the germline ends. Germline CDR1 and CDR2: SGHNT and YYREEE (reference sequence). This CDR3 region has 13 residues. Sorting gave populations that all exceeded 98% purity. There are a few counts of this clone. Its specificity is unknown. This receptor was identified in a woman aged 18 to 35 in good health. Sequencing was carried out using central memory CD4+ T cells from blood. V and J are TRBV5-4 and TRBJ2-2; D is undetermined. The CDR3, as DNA: TGTGCCAGCAGCTTGCAGGCACCCGGGGAGCTGTTTTTT. This sequence encodes CASSLQAPGELFF.